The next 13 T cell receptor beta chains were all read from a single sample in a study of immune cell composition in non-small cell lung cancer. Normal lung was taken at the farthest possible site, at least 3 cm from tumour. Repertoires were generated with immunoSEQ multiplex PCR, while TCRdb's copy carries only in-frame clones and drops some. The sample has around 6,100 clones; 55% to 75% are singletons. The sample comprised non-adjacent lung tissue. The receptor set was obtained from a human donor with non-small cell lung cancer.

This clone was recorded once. The CDR3 spells CASSQGLSGGRNTGELFF. In nucleotides, the CDR3 is TGTGCCAGTAGCCAAGGGCTTAGCGGGGGTCGGAACACCGGGGAGCTGTTTTTT. The chain has TRBV19 and TRBJ2-2; 9 nucleotides match TRBD2. Germline V CDR1 and CDR2: LNHDA, SQIVND (reference sequence). Germline trimming cut 6 bases from V and 1 base from J; bases unmatched to any gene: 12. This CDR3 comprises 18 residues.

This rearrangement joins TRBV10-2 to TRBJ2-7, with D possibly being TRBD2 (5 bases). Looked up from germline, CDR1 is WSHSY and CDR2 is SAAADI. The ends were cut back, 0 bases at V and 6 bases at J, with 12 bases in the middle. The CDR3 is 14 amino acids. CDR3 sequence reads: CASSESRTGSEQYF. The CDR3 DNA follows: TGCGCCAGCAGTGAGTCGAGAACGGGGAGCGAGCAGTACTTC.

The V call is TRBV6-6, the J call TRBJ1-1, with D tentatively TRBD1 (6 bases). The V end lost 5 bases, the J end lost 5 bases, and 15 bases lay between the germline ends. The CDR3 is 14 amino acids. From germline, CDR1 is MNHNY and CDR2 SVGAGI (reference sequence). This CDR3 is CASSTGQGMTEAFF. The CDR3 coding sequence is TGTGCCAGCAGTACGGGACAAGGAATGACTGAAGCTTTCTTT.

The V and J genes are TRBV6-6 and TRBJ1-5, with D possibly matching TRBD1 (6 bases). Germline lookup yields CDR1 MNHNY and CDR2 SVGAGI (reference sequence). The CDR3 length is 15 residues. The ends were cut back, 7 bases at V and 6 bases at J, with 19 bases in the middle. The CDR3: CASTEGGGISQPQHF. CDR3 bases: TGTGCCAGCACCGAAGGGGGGGGGATCAGTCAGCCCCAGCATTTT.

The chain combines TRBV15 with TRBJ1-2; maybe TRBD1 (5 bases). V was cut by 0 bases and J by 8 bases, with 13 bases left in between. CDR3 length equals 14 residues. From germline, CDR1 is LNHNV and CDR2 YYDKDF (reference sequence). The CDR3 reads CATSRDRGLGGYTF. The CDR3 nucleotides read TGTGCCACCAGCAGAGATAGGGGTCTAGGAGGCTACACCTTC.

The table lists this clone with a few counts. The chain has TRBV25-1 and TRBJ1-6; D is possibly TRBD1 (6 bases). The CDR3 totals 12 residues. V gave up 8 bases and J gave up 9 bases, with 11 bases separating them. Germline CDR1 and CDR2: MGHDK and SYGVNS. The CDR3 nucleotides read TGTGCCAGCCGGACAGCAGGTTCACCCCTCCACTTT. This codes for CASRTAGSPLHF.

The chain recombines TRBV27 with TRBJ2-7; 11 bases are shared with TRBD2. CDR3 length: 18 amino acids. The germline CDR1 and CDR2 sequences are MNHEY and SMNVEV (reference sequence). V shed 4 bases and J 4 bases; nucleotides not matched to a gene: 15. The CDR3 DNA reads TGTGCCAGCAGTTACGGGACTAGCGGCCGTCGGGGTTTTTACGAGCAGTACTTC. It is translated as CASSYGTSGRRGFYEQYF.

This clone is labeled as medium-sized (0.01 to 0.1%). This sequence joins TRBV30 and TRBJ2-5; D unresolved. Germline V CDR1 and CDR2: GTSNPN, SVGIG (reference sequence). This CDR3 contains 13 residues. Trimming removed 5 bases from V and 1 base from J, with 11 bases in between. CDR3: CAWDGPPQETQYF. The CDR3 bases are TGTGCCTGGGATGGGCCGCCCCAAGAGACCCAGTACTTC.

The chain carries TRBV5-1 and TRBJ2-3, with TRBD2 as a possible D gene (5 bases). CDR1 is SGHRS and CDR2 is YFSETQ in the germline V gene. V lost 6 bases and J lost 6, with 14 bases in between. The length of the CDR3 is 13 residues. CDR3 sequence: CASTAGPPDTQYF. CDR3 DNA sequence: TGCGCCAGCACGGCGGGCCCGCCTGATACGCAGTATTTT. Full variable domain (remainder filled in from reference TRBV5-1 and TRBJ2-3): KAGVTQTPRYLIKTRGQQVTLSCSPISGHRSVSWYQQTPGQGLQFLFEYFSETQRNKGNFPGRFSGRQFSNSRSEMNVSTLELGDSALYLCASTAGPPDTQYFGPGTRLTVL.

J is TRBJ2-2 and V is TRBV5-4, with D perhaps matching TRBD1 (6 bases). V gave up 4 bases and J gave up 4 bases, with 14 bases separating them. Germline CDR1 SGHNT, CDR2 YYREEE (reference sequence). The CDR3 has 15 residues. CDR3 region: CASSPDSGVTGELFF. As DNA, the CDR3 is TGTGCCAGCAGCCCAGACTCAGGGGTCACCGGGGAGCTGTTTTTT.

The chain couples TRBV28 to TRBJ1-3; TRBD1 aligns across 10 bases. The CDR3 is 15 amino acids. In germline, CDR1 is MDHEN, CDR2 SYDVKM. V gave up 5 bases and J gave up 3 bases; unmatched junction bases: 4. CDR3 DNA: TGTGCCAGCAGTCATCGGACAGGGGGTGGAAACACCATATATTTT. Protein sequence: CASSHRTGGGNTIYF.

The DNA for the CDR3 is TGTGCCAGCAGCGTAGCTCCAGACTCTGGAAACACCATATATTTT. Its protein is CASSVAPDSGNTIYF. The chain is built from TRBV9 and TRBJ1-3; D is ambiguous. Trimming took 0 bases from V and 0 from J, leaving 7 bases between them. Germline-derived CDR1 and CDR2 are SGDLS and YYNGEE. The CDR3 has 15 residues.

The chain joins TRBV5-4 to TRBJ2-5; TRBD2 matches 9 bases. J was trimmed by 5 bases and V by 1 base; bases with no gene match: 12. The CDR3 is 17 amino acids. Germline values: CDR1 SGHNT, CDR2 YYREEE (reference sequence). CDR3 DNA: TGTGCCAGCAGCTTGACGAGTTCACTCGGACTAGCGGAGACCCAGTACTTC. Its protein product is CASSLTSSLGLAETQYF.